Below are 22 T cell receptor beta chains sequenced from a single sample in a study of T cell responses to AZD1222 COVID-19 vaccine. Here immunoSEQ multiplex PCR was the method, and the copy in TCRdb shows in-frame clones only, minus some. The top ten clones hold 1.8% of a sample with 160,000 or so clones, 90% of them seen once. Sequenced material: peripheral blood, taken on day 0 of AZD1222 vaccination. The receptors come from an adult in good health.

V usage is TRBV7-9 and J usage is TRBJ2-5; D remains unclear. Trimming cost V 1 base and J 0 bases, with 6 bases left between them. CDR1 SEHNR and CDR2 FQNEAQ come from the germline V gene (reference sequence). The CDR3 covers 14 residues. Here the CDR3 reads CASSLDRNQETQYF. The CDR3 DNA reads as TGTGCCAGCAGCTTAGATCGGAACCAAGAGACCCAGTACTTC.

This chain connects TRBV6-2 or TRBV6-3 to TRBJ1-1, with TRBD1 matching over 9 bases. Germline lookup yields CDR1 MNHEY and CDR2 SVGEGT. The CDR3 runs to 14 residues. V lost 2 bases to trimming and J lost 4 bases; unmatched junction nucleotides: 2. The CDR3 nucleotides are TGTGCCAGCAGTTACCAGGACAGGGGCACTGAAGCTTTCTTT. Translated, it gives CASSYQDRGTEAFF.

Here the CDR3 DNA reads TGTGCCAGCAGCCCCCCCCTGGCAAGAGGGGACACCGGGGAGCTGTTTTTT. This codes for CASSPPLARGDTGELFF. The rearrangement links TRBV27 to TRBJ2-2; D possibly uses TRBD1 or TRBD2 (5 bases each). Germline CDR1 MNHEY, CDR2 SMNVEV (reference sequence). Trimming shortened V by 6 bases and J by 3 bases, and 20 bases separated the two germline ends. The CDR3 spans 17 residues.

The gene calls are TRBV10-3 and TRBJ2-1; tentatively, D is TRBD2 (6 bases). CDR1 is ENHRY, CDR2 SYGVKD, per germline. CDR3 length equals 15 residues. Trimming took off 4 bases at V and 5 bases at J, with 15 bases between the two ends. The CDR3 protein is CAISGGILGDNEQFF. As DNA, the CDR3 is TGTGCCATCAGTGGCGGGATTTTGGGTGACAATGAGCAGTTCTTC.

V gene TRBV12-5 combines with J gene TRBJ2-1; 7 bases line up with TRBD1. Per germline, CDR1 LGHNT and CDR2 FRNRAP. The CDR3 runs to 21 residues. V was clipped by 1 base and J by 0 bases; unmatched bases: 18. Written as DNA, the CDR3 is TGTGCTAGTGGTTTGGGCCGACAGGGTTTGTTGGGCCGGAGCTCCTACAATGAGCAGTTCTTC. It yields the protein CASGLGRQGLLGRSSYNEQFF.

The genes are TRBV21-1 and TRBJ1-4; TRBD1, the table's D call, lacks a check against the DNA. TRBV21-1 is given as a pseudogene. The CDR3 covers 14 residues. The CDR3 region is CASSKEQGVCKLFF. The CDR3 bases are TGTGCCAGCAGCAAAGAACAGGGGGTCTGCAAACTGTTTTTT.

The CDR3 DNA reads TGTGCCAGTAGTATCCCAGGCGCGTCGGATACGCAGTATTTT. It encodes CASSIPGASDTQYF. The chain links TRBV19 to TRBJ2-3; D ambiguous. The CDR3 runs to 14 residues. Trimming took off 3 bases at V and 6 bases at J, with 13 bases between the two ends. CDR1 and CDR2 from the germline V gene are LNHDA and SQIVND (reference sequence).

The V and J genes are TRBV28 and TRBJ2-7; the match to TRBD2 covers 11 bases. Germline lookup yields CDR1 MDHEN and CDR2 SYDVKM. Losses at the gene ends were 8 bases for V and 3 bases for J; bases not matched to a gene: 6. This CDR3 has 14 residues. In DNA, the CDR3 is TGTGCCAGCGCCCTAGCGGGAGGCTTCTACGAGCAGTACTTC. It specifies CASALAGGFYEQYF.

The chain links TRBV27 to TRBJ2-7, with 13 bases that match TRBD2. The CDR3 runs 15 residues. Trimming took 11 bases from V and 2 from J; bases not matched to a gene: 9. Germline V gene sequence: CDR1 MNHEY, CDR2 SMNVEV (reference sequence). The CDR3 spells CAAGLAGEATYEQYF. The CDR3 DNA is TGTGCCGCCGGACTAGCGGGGGAGGCGACCTACGAGCAGTACTTC.

The chain joins TRBV29-1 to TRBJ2-2; 7 bases fit TRBD2. This CDR3 has 14 amino acids. V gave up 7 bases and J gave up 2 bases; unmatched junction bases: 7. Germline loops: CDR1 SQVTM, CDR2 ANQGSEA. CDR3 region: CSGKAGVNTGELFF. The CDR3 DNA is TGCAGCGGCAAGGCGGGGGTTAACACCGGGGAGCTGTTTTTT.

This chain uses TRBV13 with TRBJ2-3; TRBD2 matches 9 bases. Germline lookup yields CDR1 PRHDT and CDR2 FYEKMQ (reference sequence). Trimming removed 4 bases from V and 2 bases from J; junction bases left unmatched: 1. The CDR3 loop spans 14 amino acids. The CDR3 spells CASSSSGATDTQYF. The CDR3 DNA sequence: TGTGCCAGCAGCTCTAGCGGGGCCACAGATACGCAGTATTTT. The whole variable domain, remainder taken from reference TRBV13 and TRBJ2-3, is AAGVIQSPRHLIKEKRETATLKCYPIPRHDTVYWYQQGPGQDPQFLISFYEKMQSDKGSIPDRFSAQQFSDYHSELNMSSLELGDSALYFCASSSSGATDTQYFGPGTRLTVL.

The CDR3 DNA reads TGTGCCATCAGTGAGATCGCGACAACAGGAAACACCATATATTTT. Its translation is CAISEIATTGNTIYF. The chain uses TRBV10-3 and TRBJ1-3; D is uncertain. V was trimmed by 2 bases and J by 4 bases, leaving 12 bases between them. This CDR3 has 15 residues. The V gene's germline CDR1 is ENHRY and CDR2 SYGVKD.

The J gene is TRBJ1-6, the V gene TRBV15; D not resolved. V was shortened by 1 base and J by 5 bases, with 18 bases between the two germline ends. The germline CDR1 and CDR2 sequences are LNHNV and YYDKDF (reference sequence). The CDR3 spans 18 residues. The CDR3: CATSRVRLGGSHNSPLHF. Written as DNA, the CDR3 is TGTGCCACCAGCAGAGTAAGGTTGGGCGGCAGTCATAATTCACCCCTCCACTTT.

CDR3 bases: TGTGCCAGCAGCCGATCGTCAAGCTCCTATAATTCACCCCTCCACTTT. Encoded protein: CASSRSSSSYNSPLHF. V usage is TRBV6-6 and J usage is TRBJ1-6; D is uncertain. Trimming shortened V by 6 bases and J by 0 bases, and 12 bases separated the two germline ends. The length of the CDR3 is 16 residues. Germline lookup yields CDR1 MNHNY and CDR2 SVGAGI (reference sequence).

V is TRBV2 and J is TRBJ2-7; 12 bases are a match to TRBD1. This CDR3 is 15 amino acids long. V lost 2 bases, J lost 7 bases, and 6 bases stayed unmatched. Germline loops: CDR1 SNHLY, CDR2 FYNNEI. The CDR3 loop reads CASSEPGQGAWEQYF. DNA of the CDR3: TGTGCCAGCAGTGAACCGGGACAGGGGGCATGGGAGCAGTACTTC.

A single count supports this clone. The V and J genes are TRBV7-6 and TRBJ2-7; D possibly matches TRBD1 or TRBD2 (5 bases each). V shed 5 bases and J shed 0 bases, with 17 bases lying between them. The CDR3 is 16 residues long. Germline CDR1 and CDR2: SGHVS and FNYEAQ. The CDR3 is CASSTVGDGSSYEQYF. The CDR3 coding sequence is TGTGCCAGCAGCACCGTAGGGGACGGAAGCTCCTACGAGCAGTACTTC.

The gene calls are TRBV9 and TRBJ2-1; the match to TRBD2 covers 9 bases. Per the germline V gene, CDR1 is SGDLS and CDR2 is YYNGEE. The J segment lost 10 bases and the V segment lost 0 bases, leaving 8 bases of the junction unmatched. The CDR3 contains 15 residues. The CDR3 coding sequence is TGTGCCAGCAGCGTAGAGCCTAGCGGGGCCGTGGAGCAGTTCTTC. The encoded protein is CASSVEPSGAVEQFF.

The chain links TRBV14 to TRBJ2-7; 7 bases fit TRBD1. The V segment lost 8 bases and the J segment 6 bases; nucleotides outside the gene matches: 4. Germline CDR1 and CDR2: SGHDN and FVKESK. This CDR3 spans 11 amino acids. The CDR3 coding sequence is TGTGCCAGCGGGGCAGGGGGCGAGCAGTACTTC. This gives the protein CASGAGGEQYF.

The chain employs TRBV19 and TRBJ2-1, with 13 bases matching TRBD2. CDR1 is LNHDA and CDR2 is SQIVND in the germline V gene (reference sequence). The CDR3 is 15 residues long. Trimming removed 10 bases from V and 1 base from J; junction bases left unmatched: 4. In DNA form, the CDR3 reads TGTGCCACCAGACTAGCGGGAGGTTCCTACAATGAGCAGTTCTTC. It translates to CATRLAGGSYNEQFF.

The J gene is TRBJ2-7, the V gene TRBV2, with a weak D call TRBD2 (5 bases). The germline CDR1 and CDR2 sequences are SNHLY and FYNNEI. V gave up 6 bases and J gave up 3 bases, with 9 bases separating them. CDR3 length: 12 amino acids. In DNA, the CDR3 is TGTGCCAGCAGCCCCGAGGGCTACGAGCAGTACTTC. Translation: CASSPEGYEQYF.

This clone was seen a single time. The genes are TRBV7-2 and TRBJ1-5; tentative D call: TRBD1 (6 bases). Germline V CDR1 and CDR2: SGHTA, FQGNSA. Between the trimmed V and J ends, which lost 1 base and 6 bases, there was a span of 16 bases. The CDR3 has 16 residues. The CDR3 loop reads CASSLEGGRRGQPQHF. In DNA form, the CDR3 reads TGTGCCAGCAGCTTAGAAGGGGGGAGGCGGGGTCAGCCCCAGCATTTT.

The chain has TRBV5-4 and TRBJ2-2; D assignment may be TRBD1 or TRBD2 (5 bases each). CDR1 is SGHNT, CDR2 YYREEE, per germline (reference sequence). Deletions cut 0 bases from V and 6 bases from J, with 12 bases between. The CDR3 covers 15 residues. DNA of the CDR3: TGTGCCAGCAGCTTGGTGGGGGTGGATTCCGGGGAGCTGTTTTTT. It codes for CASSLVGVDSGELFF.